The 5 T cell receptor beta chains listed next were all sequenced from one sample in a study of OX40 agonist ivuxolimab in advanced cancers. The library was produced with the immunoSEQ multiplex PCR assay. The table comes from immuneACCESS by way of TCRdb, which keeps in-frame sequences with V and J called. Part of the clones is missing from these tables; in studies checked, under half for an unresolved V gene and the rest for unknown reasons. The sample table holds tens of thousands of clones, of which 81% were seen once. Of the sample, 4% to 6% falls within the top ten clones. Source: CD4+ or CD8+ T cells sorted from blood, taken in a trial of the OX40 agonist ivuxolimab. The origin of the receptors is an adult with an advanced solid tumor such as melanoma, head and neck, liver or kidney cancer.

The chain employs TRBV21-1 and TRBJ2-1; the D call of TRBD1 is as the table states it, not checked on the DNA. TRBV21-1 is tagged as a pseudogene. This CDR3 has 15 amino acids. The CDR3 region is CASSKPQGARGEQFF. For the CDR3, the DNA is TGTGCCAGCAGCAAACCCCAGGGGGCGAGGGGTGAGCAGTTCTTC.

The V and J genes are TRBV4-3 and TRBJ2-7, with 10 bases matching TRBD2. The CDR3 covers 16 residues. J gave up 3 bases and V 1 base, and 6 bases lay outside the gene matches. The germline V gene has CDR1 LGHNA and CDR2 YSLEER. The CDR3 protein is CASSQVQAGGNYEQYF. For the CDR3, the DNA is TGCGCCAGCAGCCAAGTTCAAGCGGGAGGGAACTACGAGCAGTACTTC.

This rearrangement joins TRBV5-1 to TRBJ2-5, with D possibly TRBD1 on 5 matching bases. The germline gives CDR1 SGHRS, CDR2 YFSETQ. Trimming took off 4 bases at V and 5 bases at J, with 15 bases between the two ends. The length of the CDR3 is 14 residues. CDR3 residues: CASSASGFQETQYF. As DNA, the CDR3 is TGCGCCAGCAGCGCCTCAGGGTTCCAGGAGACCCAGTACTTC.

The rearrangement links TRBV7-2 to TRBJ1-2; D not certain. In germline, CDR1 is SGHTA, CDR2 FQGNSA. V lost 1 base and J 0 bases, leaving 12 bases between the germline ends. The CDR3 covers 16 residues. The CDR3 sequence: CASSLVPADSNYGYTF. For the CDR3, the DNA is TGTGCCAGCAGCTTAGTTCCGGCAGACTCTAACTATGGCTACACCTTC.

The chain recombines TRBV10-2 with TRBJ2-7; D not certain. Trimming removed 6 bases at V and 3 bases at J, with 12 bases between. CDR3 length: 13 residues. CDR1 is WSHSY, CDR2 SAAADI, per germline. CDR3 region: CASSILLYYEQYF. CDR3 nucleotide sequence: TGCGCCAGCAGCATCCTCCTGTACTACGAGCAGTACTTC.